This T cell receptor beta chain was captured by sequencing in a study of T cell responses to AZD1222 COVID-19 vaccine. The study's findings and limits: The study identified only a handful of AZD1222 recipients as seropositive at baseline. Females made up more of the donors, who were largely white British, and clonal diversity may have come out too low.

The germline V gene encodes CDR1 MNHEY and CDR2 SMNVEV (reference sequence). Between the trimmed V and J ends, which lost 5 bases and 2 bases, there was a span of 9 bases. The CDR3 length is 13 residues. This clone has at least ten counts. Its specificity is not known. The method was immunoSEQ multiplex PCR; TCRdb's version includes in-frame clones alone and lacks a portion of them. The repertoire holds some 130,000 clones, with about 90% as singletons. The chain is built from TRBV27 and TRBJ1-2; D might be TRBD1 (5 bases). This sequence originates from an adult in good health. The sample here was peripheral blood, taken on day 0 of AZD1222 vaccination. In DNA form, the CDR3 reads TGTGCCAGCAGTCCGGAGGGGAACTATGGCTACACCTTC. This sequence encodes CASSPEGNYGYTF.